These T cell receptor beta chains were read from a single sample in a study of patients and donors after allogeneic stem cell transplantation. Via MiXCR, TCRdb re-called the RT-PCR reads, giving one row per CDR3 protein. The repertoire has about 960,000 distinct CDR3 sequences, more than 15% of them found once; the top ten carry around 5.5%. Sequenced sample: blood, either unsorted or a sorted T cell fraction (not recorded which). These TCRs come from a human donor who was either an allogeneic HSCT recipient or a stem cell or donor lymphocyte infusion donor (not recorded which). It is not recorded whose cells these are; they may come from a transplant donor. The CDR3 runs from the conserved cysteine through the conserved F or W. A D gene is named only where the DNA matches it firmly. Some rows have no size entry. The others give once, few or many, or a class for an expanded clone.

d_gene | j_gene | abundance | v_gene | CDR3aa | CDR3nt
. | TRBJ2-1 | . | TRBV7-9 | CASSLRELSEQFF | TGTGCCAGCAGCTTAAGGGAACTGAGTGAGCAGTTCTTC
. | TRBJ2-6 | once | TRBV7-8 | CASSRRRGEVSGANVLTF | TGTGCCAGCAGCCGCCGCCGAGGGGAAGTGTCCGGGGCCAACGTCCTGACTTTC
. | TRBJ2-3 | few | TRBV24-1 | CATSDPSWDTQYF | TGTGCCACCAGTGATCCCAGTTGGGATACGCAGTATTTT
. | TRBJ2-3 | many | TRBV7-2 | CASSLGRETDTQYF | TGTGCCAGCAGCTTAGGGAGGGAGACAGATACGCAGTATTTT
. | TRBJ2-2 | many | TRBV12-3/TRBV12-4 | CASRVGQIGELFF | TGTGCCAGCAGGGTCGGACAGATCGGGGAGCTGTTTTTT
TRBD1 | TRBJ1-2 | . | TRBV3-1 | CASSQGQLWGQGSFYGYTF | TGTGCCAGCAGCCAAGGACAACTGTGGGGACAGGGATCTTTCTATGGCTACACCTTC
. | TRBJ2-7 | . | TRBV7-9 | CASSFSGNHEQYF | TGTGCCAGCAGCTTCTCAGGCAACCACGAGCAGTACTTC
TRBD2 | TRBJ2-2 | . | TRBV7-3 | CASSPSLGAGDGELFF | TGTGCCAGCAGCCCCTCCCTTGGAGCGGGGGACGGGGAGCTGTTTTTT
TRBD1 | TRBJ2-4 | . | TRBV5-1 | CASSLLTGVQNIQYF | TGCGCCAGCAGCTTACTCACAGGGGTCCAAAACATTCAGTACTTC
TRBD1 | TRBJ1-2 | . | TRBV10-3 | CAISLHRDRVYGYTF | TGTGCCATCAGCCTACACCGGGACAGGGTCTATGGCTACACCTTC
. | TRBJ1-1 | few | TRBV4-1 | CASSGNVMNTEAFF | TGCGCCAGCAGCGGAAACGTCATGAACACTGAAGCTTTCTTT
TRBD1 | TRBJ1-4 | many | TRBV5-1 | CASSPDRERANEKLFF | TGCGCCAGCAGCCCCGACAGGGAGAGAGCTAATGAAAAACTGTTTTTT
. | TRBJ2-5 | . | TRBV7-3 | CASSLTGQKETQYF | TGTGCCAGCAGCTTAACGGGACAAAAAGAGACCCAGTACTTC
. | TRBJ2-1 | few | TRBV5-1 | CASSLEGLPGNEQFF | TGCGCCAGCAGCTTAGAAGGACTCCCGGGGAATGAGCAGTTCTTC
TRBD1 | TRBJ1-1 | few | TRBV7-6 | CASSDSGTGGGLTEAFF | TGTGCCAGCAGCGACTCGGGGACAGGCGGAGGACTCACTGAAGCTTTCTTT
. | TRBJ1-2 | few | TRBV5-6 | CASSFKIRANYGYTF | TGTGCCAGCAGCTTTAAGATCCGAGCTAACTATGGCTACACCTTC
TRBD1 | TRBJ1-4 | . | TRBV10-3 | CAVRPGQGNEKLFF | TGTGCCGTCCGACCGGGACAGGGGAATGAAAAACTGTTTTTT
. | TRBJ2-1 | once | TRBV19 | CASTLSGFNEQFF | TGTGCCAGTACCCTGAGCGGGTTCAATGAGCAGTTCTTC
. | TRBJ2-7 | many | TRBV7-9 | CASSFGDGYEQYF | TGTGCCAGCAGCTTCGGGGACGGCTACGAGCAGTACTTC
. | TRBJ2-1 | . | TRBV21-1 | CASSSLQGLSYNEQFF | TGTGCCAGCAGCTCCCTACAGGGCCTCTCCTACAATGAGCAGTTCTTC
. | TRBJ1-3 | many | TRBV12-3/TRBV12-4 | CASSPLGELGNTIYF | TGTGCCAGCAGTCCTCTGGGGGAATTGGGAAACACCATATATTTT
TRBD2 | TRBJ2-2 | few | TRBV6-1 | CASSELAGMNTGELFF | TGTGCCAGCAGTGAACTAGCGGGTATGAACACCGGGGAGCTGTTTTTT
TRBD2 | TRBJ2-7 | many | TRBV5-1 | CASSLDREAYEQYF | TGCGCCAGCAGCTTGGATCGGGAGGCCTACGAGCAGTACTTC
. | TRBJ2-1 | . | TRBV12-3/TRBV12-4 | CASSPRQADYNEQFF | TGTGCCAGCAGTCCAAGACAGGCTGACTACAATGAGCAGTTCTTC
. | TRBJ2-7 | . | TRBV27 | CASSLWGRGPYEQYF | TGTGCCAGCAGTTTATGGGGACGGGGTCCCTACGAGCAGTACTTC
. | TRBJ2-7 | . | TRBV19 | CASSSGKGTPPSYEQYF | TGTGCCAGTAGTTCTGGAAAGGGTACCCCTCCCTCCTACGAGCAGTACTTC
. | TRBJ1-2 | few | TRBV20-1 | CSVLVPDGIFYGYTF | TGCAGTGTTCTAGTTCCTGACGGGATTTTCTATGGCTACACCTTC
TRBD1 | TRBJ1-1 | . | TRBV7-9 | CASSPGTGQNTEAFF | TGTGCCAGCAGTCCCGGGACAGGGCAGAACACTGAAGCTTTCTTT
. | TRBJ1-1 | many | TRBV4-3 | CASSQVSGHNTEAFF | TGCGCCAGCAGCCAAGTCTCCGGGCACAACACTGAAGCTTTCTTT
. | TRBJ2-2 | . | TRBV5-1 | CASSLKSGTNTGELFF | TGCGCCAGCAGCTTGAAGTCCGGGACGAACACCGGGGAGCTGTTTTTT
TRBD1 | TRBJ1-1 | few | TRBV6-1 | CASSHGTGNLMNTEAFF | TGTGCCAGCAGCCACGGGACAGGCAACCTGATGAACACTGAAGCTTTCTTT
TRBD2 | TRBJ2-2 | many | TRBV12-3/TRBV12-4 | CASRVGLAGAGELFF | TGTGCCAGCAGAGTGGGACTAGCGGGGGCCGGGGAGCTGTTTTTT
. | TRBJ2-5 | few | TRBV2 | CASSGLGARTGETQYF | TGTGCCAGCAGTGGACTCGGTGCTAGGACGGGAGAGACCCAGTACTTC
. | TRBJ1-5 | few | TRBV2 | CASIEDPSEPQHF | TGTGCCAGCATCGAGGACCCATCGGAGCCCCAGCATTTT
. | TRBJ2-7 | . | TRBV15 | CATSRVRGDSYEQYF | TGTGCCACCAGCAGAGTTCGCGGCGATTCCTACGAGCAGTACTTC
. | TRBJ1-1 | many | TRBV12-3/TRBV12-4 | CASSFLLNTEAFF | TGTGCCAGCAGTTTCCTCCTGAACACTGAAGCTTTCTTT
. | TRBJ2-1 | few | TRBV9 | CASSDNFLGGSYNEQFF | TGTGCCAGCAGCGATAACTTCTTGGGGGGCTCCTACAATGAGCAGTTCTTC
TRBD2 | TRBJ2-3 | few | TRBV7-9 | CASSWRLAGVPDTQYF | TGTGCCAGCAGCTGGAGATTAGCGGGAGTTCCAGATACGCAGTATTTT
. | TRBJ2-4 | few | TRBV5-5 | CASSLVARSGVKNIQYF | TGTGCCAGCAGCTTGGTAGCCCGTTCAGGAGTCAAAAACATTCAGTACTTC
TRBD2 | TRBJ2-5 | . | TRBV20-1 | CSALTSGIKETQYF | TGCAGTGCTTTGACTAGCGGGATTAAAGAGACCCAGTACTTC
. | TRBJ2-5 | . | TRBV20-1 | CSARDRREETQYF | TGCAGTGCTAGAGATCGACGGGAAGAGACCCAGTACTTC
TRBD2 | TRBJ2-7 | many | TRBV5-1 | CASRYVVGLAAYEQYF | TGCGCCAGCAGGTACGTGGTGGGACTAGCGGCCTACGAGCAGTACTTC
TRBD1 | TRBJ1-2 | . | TRBV19 | CASSAILDRALPYGYTF | TGTGCCAGTAGTGCAATCCTCGACAGGGCACTACCCTATGGCTACACCTTC
. | TRBJ2-1 | . | TRBV11-2 | CASSLVMAGSNEQFF | TGTGCCAGCAGCTTAGTAATGGCGGGAAGTAATGAGCAGTTCTTC
TRBD1 | TRBJ2-5 | few | TRBV7-9 | CASSLEGDRGETQYF | TGTGCCAGCAGCTTAGAAGGGGACAGGGGAGAGACCCAGTACTTC
TRBD1 | TRBJ2-7 | few | TRBV5-6 | CASSSLDRALQYF | TGTGCCAGCAGCTCGTTAGACAGGGCCCTACAGTACTTC
. | TRBJ2-3 | . | TRBV29-1 | CSVGADTQYF | TGCAGCGTCGGGGCCGATACGCAGTATTTT
. | TRBJ2-7 | many | TRBV12-3/TRBV12-4 | CASSFEGLEQYF | TGTGCCAGCAGTTTTGAGGGCCTCGAGCAGTACTTC
TRBD2 | TRBJ2-7 | . | TRBV5-1 | CASSLALADGFYEQYF | TGCGCCAGCAGCTTGGCCCTAGCGGATGGCTTTTACGAGCAGTACTTC
TRBD1 | TRBJ2-1 | . | TRBV5-5 | CASSLRTGQVSYNEQFF | TGTGCCAGCAGCTTGAGGACAGGCCAGGTCTCCTACAATGAGCAGTTCTTC
TRBD1 | TRBJ2-7 | few | TRBV2 | CASMRTGGIYEQYF | TGTGCCAGCATGAGGACAGGGGGGATCTACGAGCAGTACTTC
TRBD2 | TRBJ2-1 | . | TRBV5-1 | CASRMSSGETARQFF | TGCGCCAGCAGAATGTCTAGCGGGGAAACGGCCCGGCAGTTCTTC
. | TRBJ1-3 | . | TRBV7-2 | CASSLWVDTIYF | TGTGCCAGCAGCTTATGGGTGGACACCATATATTTT
TRBD2 | TRBJ2-7 | few | TRBV15 | CATSRDSVAGYSYEQYF | TGTGCCACCAGCAGAGATTCGGTAGCGGGTTACTCCTACGAGCAGTACTTC
TRBD1 | TRBJ2-7 | . | TRBV4-1 | CASSHHFRDRNYEQYF | TGCGCCAGCAGCCACCATTTCCGGGACAGAAACTACGAGCAGTACTTC